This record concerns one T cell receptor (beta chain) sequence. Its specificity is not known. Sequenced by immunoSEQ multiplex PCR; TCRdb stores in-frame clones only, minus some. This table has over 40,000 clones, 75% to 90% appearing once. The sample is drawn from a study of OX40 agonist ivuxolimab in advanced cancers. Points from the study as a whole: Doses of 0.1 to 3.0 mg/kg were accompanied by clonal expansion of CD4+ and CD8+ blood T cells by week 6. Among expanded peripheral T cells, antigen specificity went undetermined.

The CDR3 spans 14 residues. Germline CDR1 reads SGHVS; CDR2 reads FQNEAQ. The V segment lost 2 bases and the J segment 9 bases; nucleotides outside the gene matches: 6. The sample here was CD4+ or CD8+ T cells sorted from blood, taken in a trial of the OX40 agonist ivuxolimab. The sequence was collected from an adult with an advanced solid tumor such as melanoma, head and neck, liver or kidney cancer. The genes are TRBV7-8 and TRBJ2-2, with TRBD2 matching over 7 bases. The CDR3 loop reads CASSLPGGNRELFF. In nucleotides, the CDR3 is TGTGCCAGCAGCTTACCGGGAGGTAACCGGGAGCTGTTTTTT.